This T cell receptor beta chain is from a study of T cell responses to AZD1222 COVID-19 vaccine. Study information: Second-dose groups at about 4 or about 12 weeks were pooled. Notes on the study in general: It should be noted that donors were predominantly white British and more often female, and clonal diversity was possibly underestimated. The breadth and depth of Spike-specific TCRs increased once two AZD1222 doses had been given.

TCRdb keeps only in-frame clones here, not all; method: immunoSEQ multiplex PCR. The table records roughly 91,000 clones, more than 75% of them present only once. As concerns this clone: What it binds is unknown.

The TCR originated in an adult in good health. The sample here was peripheral blood, taken on day 0 of AZD1222 vaccination.

CDR3 amino acids: CASRHRRLSQPQHF. Written as DNA, the CDR3 is TGTGCCAGCAGACATAGACGCCTCAGTCAGCCCCAGCATTTT. This chain uses TRBV7-4 with TRBJ1-5; D uncertain. Germline CDR1 is SGHVT and CDR2 is SQSDAQ. Between the trimmed V and J ends, which lost 6 bases and 6 bases, there was a span of 15 bases. This CDR3 has 14 amino acids. Supplemented by reference TRBV7-4 and TRBJ1-5, the full variable domain reads GAGVSQSPRYKVAKRGRDVALRCDSISGHVTLYWYRQTLGQGSEVLTYSQSDAQRDKSGRPSGRFSAERPERSVSTLKIQRTEQGDSAVYLCASRHRRLSQPQHFGDGTRLSIL.